The 18 T cell receptor beta chains presented below share a single source sample, sequenced in a study of OX40 agonist ivuxolimab in advanced cancers. Data came from immunoSEQ multiplex PCR; TCRdb stores just in-frame clones and leaves some out. The table records about 59,000 clones, 84% of them present only once. Sequenced material: CD4+ or CD8+ T cells sorted from blood, taken in a trial of the OX40 agonist ivuxolimab. Source of these receptors: an adult with an advanced solid tumor such as melanoma, head and neck, liver or kidney cancer.

V is TRBV19 and J is TRBJ2-6, with a tentative D call TRBD1 (5 bases). Germline V gene lookup returns CDR1 LNHDA and CDR2 SQIVND (reference sequence). V lost 4 bases to trimming and J lost 7 bases, with 20 bases between them. CDR3 length: 17 residues. The CDR3 coding sequence is TGTGCCAGTAGTACCCGGACACTCGGCCTTGGAGCCAACGTCCTGACTTTC. Protein sequence: CASSTRTLGLGANVLTF.

The rearrangement links TRBV12-2 to TRBJ1-5. TRBV12-2 is annotated as a pseudogene. There are 18 residues in the CDR3. This chain's CDR3 is CASRLEDYGGVCNQPQHF. CDR3 coding DNA: TGTGCAAGTCGCTTAGAGGATTACGGGGGAGTATGCAATCAGCCCCAGCATTTT.

The chain carries TRBV7-2 and TRBJ2-7, with TRBD1 matching over 9 bases. The CDR3 is 14 amino acids. Germline CDR1 SGHTA, CDR2 FQGNSA. The ends lost 4 bases at V and 1 base at J; junction bases unmatched: 2. The CDR3 reads CASSSGTGSYEQYF. The CDR3 nucleotides are TGTGCCAGCAGCTCCGGGACAGGGTCCTACGAGCAGTACTTC.

The V and J genes are TRBV14 and TRBJ2-5, with 9 bases matching TRBD1. Trimming took 5 bases from V and 1 from J; bases not matched to a gene: 2. CDR3 length: 14 amino acids. The germline V gene has CDR1 SGHDN and CDR2 FVKESK. DNA of the CDR3: TGTGCCAGCAGCAGGGACAGGGTCCAAGAGACCCAGTACTTC. This encodes CASSRDRVQETQYF.

This clone was seen a handful of times. The chain carries TRBV15 and TRBJ2-2, with 7 bases that match TRBD1. Looked up from germline, CDR1 is LNHNV and CDR2 is YYDKDF (reference sequence). The CDR3 is 14 residues long. V lost 6 bases to trimming and J lost 2 bases; unmatched junction nucleotides: 3. The CDR3 sequence is CATRRQGNTGELFF. The DNA of the CDR3 is TGTGCCACCAGGAGACAGGGTAACACCGGGGAGCTGTTTTTT.

The rearrangement uses TRBV19 and TRBJ2-1; 7 bases align to TRBD2. CDR1 is LNHDA and CDR2 is SQIVND in the germline V gene (reference sequence). V was clipped by 9 bases and J by 4 bases; unmatched bases: 9. The CDR3 has 14 amino acids. CDR3 region: CASGVSGTYNEQFF. Written as DNA, the CDR3 is TGTGCCAGCGGAGTCAGCGGGACGTACAATGAGCAGTTCTTC.

By its share, this clone is medium-sized. The chain is built from TRBV5-1 and TRBJ2-3, with 9 bases fitting TRBD2. The CDR3 has 14 residues. Germline-derived CDR1 and CDR2 are SGHRS and YFSETQ. Unmatched junction bases numbered 3, after V lost 3 bases and J lost 4 bases. Written as DNA, the CDR3 is TGCGCCAGCAGCTACGGACTAGCGTCAGATACGCAGTATTTT. Translating it yields CASSYGLASDTQYF.

The chain has TRBV7-9 and TRBJ1-2; 7 bases map to TRBD1. The CDR3 loop spans 14 amino acids. Germline V lookup: CDR1 SEHNR, CDR2 FQNEAQ (reference sequence). The junction had 8 bases not matched to a gene; V was cut back by 7 bases and J by 3 bases. CDR3 sequence: CASTPSGGDYGYTF. Here the CDR3 DNA reads TGTGCCAGCACCCCTTCAGGGGGTGACTATGGCTACACCTTC.

V and J are TRBV10-1 and TRBJ1-4; 7 positions match TRBD1. The length of the CDR3 is 17 residues. Germline assignment: CDR1 WNHNN and CDR2 SYGVQD (reference sequence). V was pared by 0 bases and J by 7 bases, with 11 bases of the junction left unmatched. The CDR3 DNA is TGCGCCAGCAGTGAGTCGCAACTACGGACAGGTGGTGAAAAACTGTTTTTT. Translating gives CASSESQLRTGGEKLFF.

This CDR3 reads CASSLLVGTGNSPLHF. The CDR3 coding sequence is TGTGCCAGCAGCCTTTTGGTGGGGACAGGGAATTCACCCCTCCACTTT. The chain combines TRBV5-4 with TRBJ1-6; TRBD1 agrees at 9 bases. The CDR3 loop spans 16 amino acids. The J segment lost 7 bases and the V segment lost 4 bases, leaving 9 bases of the junction unmatched. In germline, CDR1 is SGHNT, CDR2 YYREEE (reference sequence).

The chain uses TRBV5-6 and TRBJ1-1; D is unresolved. The CDR3 totals 11 residues. Trimming removed 0 bases from V and 7 bases from J, with 4 bases in between. Germline assignment: CDR1 SGHDT and CDR2 YYEEEE. The CDR3 nucleotides read TGTGCCAGCAGCTTGGATTTTGAAGCTTTCTTT. This codes for CASSLDFEAFF.

The chain combines TRBV6-1 with TRBJ1-2; D is unresolved. The CDR3 consists of 12 residues. Looked up from germline, CDR1 is MNHNS and CDR2 is SASEGT. Trimming took off 1 base at V and 4 bases at J, with 4 bases between the two ends. This CDR3 is CASSEGGYGYTF. For the CDR3, the DNA is TGTGCCAGCAGTGAAGGGGGCTATGGCTACACCTTC.

This chain links TRBV19 with TRBJ2-7; tentative D call: TRBD1 (6 bases). The CDR3 length is 14 residues. V shed 6 bases and J shed 1 base, with 13 bases lying between them. Germline V CDR1 and CDR2: LNHDA, SQIVND (reference sequence). The CDR3 spells CASRISTGSYEQYF. CDR3 sequence (DNA): TGTGCCAGTAGAATCTCTACAGGGTCCTACGAGCAGTACTTC.

The V gene is TRBV2, the J gene TRBJ2-3; 9 bases agree with TRBD2. The J segment lost 2 bases and the V segment lost 5 bases, leaving 2 bases of the junction unmatched. Looked up from germline, CDR1 is SNHLY and CDR2 is FYNNEI. This CDR3 has 14 residues. The CDR3 DNA follows: TGTGCCAGCAGTCCGGGACTAGCCACAGATACGCAGTATTTT. It is translated as CASSPGLATDTQYF. Full variable domain (remainder filled in from reference TRBV2 and TRBJ2-3): EPEVTQTPSHQVTQMGQEVILRCVPISNHLYFYWYRQILGQKVEFLVSFYNNEISEKSEIFDDQFSVERPDGSNFTLKIRSTKLEDSAMYFCASSPGLATDTQYFGPGTRLTVL.

The chain uses TRBV5-5 and TRBJ2-5, with 12 bases aligning to TRBD2. Trimming took 4 bases from V and 4 from J; bases not matched to a gene: 2. The CDR3 length is 14 residues. Germline lookup yields CDR1 SGHKS and CDR2 YYEKEE (reference sequence). CDR3 amino acids: CASSQGLAGETQYF. The DNA of the CDR3 is TGTGCCAGCAGCCAGGGACTAGCGGGAGAGACCCAGTACTTC.

The chain uses TRBV11-3 and TRBJ1-1; TRBD1 agrees at 8 bases. CDR3 length: 12 residues. The V segment lost 5 bases and the J segment 11 bases; nucleotides outside the gene matches: 7. Germline CDR1 is SGHNT and CDR2 is YENEEA. The CDR3 region has the DNA TGTGCCAGCAGCCCGAGACAGGGGATCGCTTTCTTT. This gives the protein CASSPRQGIAFF. Together with reference TRBV11-3 and TRBJ1-1, the CDR3 gives the full variable domain: EAGVVQSPRYKIIEKKQPVAFWCNPISGHNTLYWYLQNLGQGPELLIRYENEEAVDDSQLPKDRFSAERLKGVDSTLKIQPAELGDSAVYLCASSPRQGIAFFGQGTRLTVV.

This clone was recorded once. The chain is built from TRBV6-4 and TRBJ2-5; D is unclear. The CDR3 is 10 residues long. Trimming removed 10 bases at V and 4 bases at J, with 7 bases between. CDR1 is MRHNA, CDR2 SNTAGT, per germline. In DNA form, the CDR3 reads TGTGCCACATGGGTAGAGACCCAGTACTTC. It translates to CATWVETQYF.

The chain joins TRBV27 to TRBJ2-3; D is uncertain. From germline, CDR1 is MNHEY and CDR2 SMNVEV (reference sequence). The V and J ends lost 4 bases and 0 bases respectively, with 5 bases between them. CDR3 length: 13 amino acids. CDR3 DNA: TGTGCCAGCAGTTACCTCAGCACAGATACGCAGTATTTT. This encodes CASSYLSTDTQYF.